A selection of T cell receptor beta chains follows, all from one sample in a study of cytotoxic CD8 clonotypes in ibrutinib-treated CLL. Assay: immunoSEQ multiplex PCR; the TCRdb copy retains only in-frame clones and omits some. In the table there are hundreds of thousands of clones, around three quarters of which are singletons. This material consisted of PBMCs, taken after 24 months of ibrutinib treatment. The receptors derive from a human donor with chronic lymphocytic leukemia. Both conserved end residues are part of each CDR3. The order of the fields is V gene, D gene, J gene, clone size, CDR3 protein, CDR3 DNA. D genes are given only for firm matches. Only some rows state a clone size, as once, few, many or a class for expanded clones.

TRBV27,NA,TRBJ2-7,NA,CASSNIAGGYAYEQYF,TGTGCCAGCAGTAATATTGCCGGAGGGTATGCCTACGAGCAGTACTTC
TRBV9,TRBD1,TRBJ2-7,NA,CASSVAADRGFFEQYF,TGTGCCAGCAGCGTAGCTGCGGACAGGGGCTTTTTCGAGCAGTACTTC
TRBV7-6,NA,TRBJ1-2,NA,CASSLQGMGGYTF,TGTGCCAGCAGCTTACAAGGCATGGGGGGCTACACCTTC
TRBV19,NA,TRBJ2-7,NA,CASSYQHSYEQYF,TGTGCCAGTAGTTATCAGCACTCCTACGAGCAGTACTTC
TRBV28,NA,TRBJ1-4,NA,CASTVDSFNEKLFF,TGTGCCAGCACCGTAGACAGCTTTAATGAAAAACTGTTTTTT
TRBV4-3,NA,TRBJ2-7,NA,CASSQDSWGEQYF,TGCGCCAGCAGCCAAGATAGTTGGGGGGAGCAGTACTTC
TRBV18,TRBD2,TRBJ2-1,few,CASSPPGTSGNYNEQFF,TGTGCCAGCTCACCCCCGGGGACTAGCGGGAACTACAATGAGCAGTTCTTC
TRBV15,NA,TRBJ1-1,NA,CATSRGRGVWFTEAFF,TGTGCCACCAGCAGAGGCAGGGGAGTATGGTTCACTGAAGCTTTCTTT
TRBV29-1,NA,TRBJ2-7,NA,CSVERGQPYEQYF,TGCAGCGTTGAAAGGGGCCAGCCCTACGAGCAGTACTTC
TRBV5-1,NA,TRBJ2-7,NA,CASSLWRDREQYF,TGCGCCAGCAGCTTGTGGCGGGACCGAGAGCAGTACTTC
TRBV7-2,NA,TRBJ2-2,NA,CASSFRQTTGELFF,TGTGCCAGCAGCTTTCGGCAGACCACCGGGGAGCTGTTTTTT
TRBV2,TRBD1,TRBJ2-7,NA,CASSETGSSYEQYF,TGTGCCAGCAGTGAGACAGGGAGCTCCTACGAGCAGTACTTC
TRBV11-3,NA,TRBJ2-1,NA,CASRGVSGEQFF,TGTGCCAGCAGAGGAGTTAGCGGTGAGCAGTTCTTC
TRBV5-4,NA,TRBJ2-7,NA,CASSLGGYEQYF,TGTGCCAGCAGCTTGGGGGGTTACGAGCAGTACTTC
TRBV5-1,TRBD2,TRBJ2-5,NA,CASSLSLTSGRGETQYF,TGCGCCAGCAGCTTATCCTTAACTAGCGGGAGAGGAGAGACCCAGTACTTC
TRBV7-6,TRBD2,TRBJ2-1,NA,CASSSRPGLVVGEQFF,TGTGCCAGCAGCTCCCGACCGGGACTAGTGGTAGGTGAGCAGTTCTTC
TRBV27,NA,TRBJ1-2,few,CASSWTETHKYTF,TGTGCCAGCAGTTGGACGGAGACGCACAAGTACACCTTC
TRBV28,NA,TRBJ1-2,few,CASSLLGTDSNYGYTF,TGTGCCAGCAGTTTACTCGGGACGGACTCTAACTATGGCTACACCTTC